This T cell receptor (beta chain) was identified in a study of metastatic and nonmetastatic thyroid tumors. Study context: Repertoires of blood and of tissue (tumor or nodule) from malignant and benign thyroid patients were compared.

Through MiXCR, TCRdb re-clonotyped the PCR reads. The sample records around 28,000 clones, 13% being singletons. Many counts were recorded for this clone. The CDR3 contains 16 residues. CDR1 and CDR2 (germline): SNHLY, FYNNEI. V shed 5 bases and J shed 1 base, with 15 bases lying between them. Ahead of thyroid surgery, no patient had received treatment of any kind. The J gene is TRBJ2-4, the V gene TRBV2, with D tentatively TRBD1 or TRBD2 (6 bases each). The source material was blood. The TCR was taken from a female donor with papillary thyroid cancer or a benign thyroid nodule (not recorded which). Some clones in this sample may be carry-over from other donors' samples. The CDR3 nucleotides are TGTGCCAGCAGTCGACTAGGACAGACCGCCAAAAACATTCAGTACTTC. Residues: CASSRLGQTAKNIQYF.